The rows below give T cell receptor beta chains drawn from one sample of a study of T-cell memory formation after mild COVID-19. Each CDR3 protein is one row after TCRdb ran MiXCR on the 5' RACE reads. The sample yields about 390,000 distinct CDR3 sequences, 15% to 20% seen once. The sample consisted of PBMCs or a T cell subset sorted from them (not recorded which). These receptors came from a man aged 18-30 years who had mild COVID-19 (a few samples of this study predate the infection). Cell type and time point are not known. The CDR3 runs from the conserved cysteine through the conserved F or W. A D gene is named only where the DNA matches it firmly. Clone sizes are given selectively: once, few, many, or a class where the clone is expanded.

cdr3_nt cdr3_aa j_call clone_size d_call v_call
TGTGCCACCAGCAGGCAGGATAATCAGCCCCAGCATTTT CATSRQDNQPQHF TRBJ1-5 NA NA TRBV15
TGTGCCAGCACCCGGGGGGAGAGGTATAGCAATCAGCCCCAGCATTTT CASTRGERYSNQPQHF TRBJ1-5 NA NA TRBV6-2/TRBV6-3
TGCAGTGCTATTGGTTGGGCCGCGGGGGGGACTGAAGCTTTCTTT CSAIGWAAGGTEAFF TRBJ1-1 NA NA TRBV20-1
TGTGCCAGCAGTTACTCGGGAAGCTCTGGAAACACCATATATTTT CASSYSGSSGNTIYF TRBJ1-3 few NA TRBV6-5
TGCGCCAGCAGCTTTGGCCCCTCAATCCCGGCTCACTATGGCTACACCTTC CASSFGPSIPAHYGYTF TRBJ1-2 NA NA TRBV5-1
TGCAGTGCTAGAGGGACACCCGGGGATAACACTGAAGCTTTCTTT CSARGTPGDNTEAFF TRBJ1-1 NA NA TRBV20-1
TGCAGCGTTACTCCGCAGGGGAAGAGCACAGATACGCAGTATTTT CSVTPQGKSTDTQYF TRBJ2-3 once NA TRBV29-1
TGTTCCAGCAGAGGTCCGGGGACTAGCGGGGGGGCAAGAAACAATGAGCAGTTCTTC CSSRGPGTSGGARNNEQFF TRBJ2-1 NA TRBD2 TRBV7-9
TGCGCCAGCAGCTACCGGGACGGAGATTACGAGCAGTACTTC CASSYRDGDYEQYF TRBJ2-7 few NA TRBV5-1
TGCGCCAGCAGCCAAGAACCCAGCATCACAGATACGCAGTATTTT CASSQEPSITDTQYF TRBJ2-3 NA NA TRBV4-1
TGTGCCAGCAGCCCCTCGACAGGGCCCTCCTACGAGCAGTACTTC CASSPSTGPSYEQYF TRBJ2-7 few TRBD1 TRBV7-7
TGCGCCAGCAGCCGACGGGACAGTCAAAACACCGGGGAGCTGTTTTTT CASSRRDSQNTGELFF TRBJ2-2 many TRBD1 TRBV4-3
TGTGTAGTGAGAGTGGGCTCTGAAGCTTTCTTT CVVRVGSEAFF TRBJ1-1 NA NA TRBV19
TGCAGTGCCCGGATGGGAAACACCATATATTTT CSARMGNTIYF TRBJ1-3 NA NA TRBV20-1
TGTGCCAGCTCCCTGGGCTCAGGGGGGTTCTACGAGCAGTACTTC CASSLGSGGFYEQYF TRBJ2-7 few NA TRBV12-3/TRBV12-4
TGCAGCGTTCACGGCTCCTACAATGAGCAGTTCTTC CSVHGSYNEQFF TRBJ2-1 NA NA TRBV29-1
TGCGCCAGCAGCTTGGGGACTAGCGGGGGGGAATCCTACAATGAGCAGTTCTTC CASSLGTSGGESYNEQFF TRBJ2-1 few TRBD2 TRBV5-1
TGTGCCAGCAGCTTACCCGACAGGGCCGGTGAGCAGTTCTTC CASSLPDRAGEQFF TRBJ2-1 NA TRBD1 TRBV7-2
TGCGCCAGCAGCGTCGGGACAGGGTACACCGGGGAGCTGTTTTTT CASSVGTGYTGELFF TRBJ2-2 few TRBD1 TRBV5-1
TGTGCCACCACAGGGAGCTACGAGCAGTACTTC CATTGSYEQYF TRBJ2-7 NA NA TRBV10-3
TGCAGTGCCGACTCCGGACGGATCTATGGCTACACCTTC CSADSGRIYGYTF TRBJ1-2 NA NA TRBV20-1
TGTGCCAGCAGTGTCCGGGACGGCCACACTGAAGCTTTCTTT CASSVRDGHTEAFF TRBJ1-1 NA NA TRBV2
TGCAGTGCTAGGTTTCCGAGCGGGCACTACGAGCAGTACTTC CSARFPSGHYEQYF TRBJ2-7 few NA TRBV20-1
TGTGCCAGCAACCCGGGCGGGGGGCTGAGCGAGCAGTACTTC CASNPGGGLSEQYF TRBJ2-7 few TRBD2 TRBV7-6
TGTGCCAGCAGCGTATTCGGAGGCCCGCTCACTGAAGCTTTCTTT CASSVFGGPLTEAFF TRBJ1-1 few NA TRBV9
TGTGCCAGCAGCGCGGGACTAGCGGCAGAAGAGACCCAGTACTTC CASSAGLAAEETQYF TRBJ2-5 few TRBD2 TRBV9
TGCGCCAGCAGCCCAGCGCCATCCACCGGGGAGCTGTTTTTT CASSPAPSTGELFF TRBJ2-2 NA NA TRBV4-1
TGTGCCAGCAGTTACTTTGACAGGGTGGAGACCCAGTACTTC CASSYFDRVETQYF TRBJ2-5 NA TRBD1 TRBV6-2/TRBV6-3
TGCGCCAGCAGCCCCGGACAGGAAGAGACCCAGTACTTC CASSPGQEETQYF TRBJ2-5 few TRBD1 TRBV5-1
TGTGCCAGCTGCCAGGGGCCCGGGGAGACCCAGTACTTC CASCQGPGETQYF TRBJ2-5 few NA TRBV7-6
TGTGCCAGCAGCCTCAGCGGGGGTGGATCGGATACGCAGTATTTT CASSLSGGGSDTQYF TRBJ2-3 few TRBD2 TRBV7-3
TGCAGTGCTAGAGAGGGGGACATAGCGGGGGCTGGTCAAGCTTTCTTT CSAREGDIAGAGQAFF TRBJ1-1 few NA TRBV20-1
TGCGCCAGCAGCCAAGAGCTGGGCTCCGGGGAGCTGTTTTTT CASSQELGSGELFF TRBJ2-2 NA NA TRBV4-1
TGTGCCAGCAGCGTAGCAAGCGGGGGGGCCCGGGAGACCCAGTACTTC CASSVASGGARETQYF TRBJ2-5 NA TRBD2 TRBV9
TGTGCCAGCAGCCCAGGGTACTCTGGGGCCAACGTCCTGACTTTC CASSPGYSGANVLTF TRBJ2-6 few NA TRBV11-2
TGTGCCAGCAGTGGGGACTCGGGTCGGGTTGAAGCTTTCTTT CASSGDSGRVEAFF TRBJ1-1 few NA TRBV6-1
TGTGCAAGCAGCTTAGGCCGGGACAGGGTTGGTAGCACTGAAGCTTTCTTT CASSLGRDRVGSTEAFF TRBJ1-1 NA TRBD1 TRBV7-9
TGCGCCAGCAGTTCCTCCGGGACTAGCACGCAGTATTTT CASSSSGTSTQYF TRBJ2-3 NA TRBD2 TRBV10-2
TGCGCCAGCAGCCCTGCACTAGCGGGGGGCTACAATGAGCAGTTCTTC CASSPALAGGYNEQFF TRBJ2-1 NA TRBD2 TRBV4-1
TGTGCCAGCAGCATCAGGGGGCTAGGTCAGCCCCAGCATTTT CASSIRGLGQPQHF TRBJ1-5 few TRBD1 TRBV7-2
TGCGCCAGCGGCCCGCCCGGGGGGCAAGAGACCCAGTACTTC CASGPPGGQETQYF TRBJ2-5 NA TRBD2 TRBV5-1
TGTGCCAGCAGCCCGAGACTGGTAAACACCGGGGAGCTGTTTTTT CASSPRLVNTGELFF TRBJ2-2 NA NA TRBV6-5
TGTGCCAGCGCCTGGGTGGATGAGCAGTTCTTC CASAWVDEQFF TRBJ2-1 NA NA TRBV2
TGCAGTGCTAATCCCCGATACAATGAGCAGTTCTTC CSANPRYNEQFF TRBJ2-1 NA NA TRBV20-1
TGTGCCAGCAGCTTGGGGGGGCAAGGAGAGACCCAGTACTTC CASSLGGQGETQYF TRBJ2-5 NA NA TRBV7-7
TGCGCCAGCAGCTTACTAGCGGGGACCTCCTACGAGCAGTACTTC CASSLLAGTSYEQYF TRBJ2-7 many TRBD2 TRBV5-1
TGTGCCAGCAGCCGAAGCGGGGATACGCAGTATTTT CASSRSGDTQYF TRBJ2-3 NA NA TRBV3-1
TGTGCCACCAGCAGAGAAGCAGGGGACTATGGCTACACCTTC CATSREAGDYGYTF TRBJ1-2 few NA TRBV15
TGTGCCAGCAGCCCCCTTAGCGGGGGGAGGGAGACCCAGTACTTC CASSPLSGGRETQYF TRBJ2-5 NA TRBD2 TRBV7-6